This TCR beta chain was sequenced in a study of T cells in Graves' hyperthyroidism and ophthalmopathy (dated by TCRdb to the late 2010s). As for the study more broadly: Peripheral blood samples were taken at the time of initial diagnosis, prior to any treatment. A discovery cohort of about 96 patients, approximately 44 with Graves' ophthalmopathy and about 58 with stable Graves' hyperthyroidism, was used to find distinguishing TCR V-J signatures. Prospective prediction of ophthalmopathy was tested in an independent validation cohort of approximately 18 hyperthyroidism patients and roughly 16 patients who later progressed to ophthalmopathy. The 100 discovery patients were randomly split 7:3 into training and test sets. The study also compared thyroid tissue and blood T-cell repertoires from more than five Graves' hyperthyroidism patients. After blood sampling, hyperthyroidism patients were treated with methimazole at a starting dose of 30 mg daily, and ophthalmopathy patients were treated with high-dose intravenous methylprednisolone. The paper reports TCR Vbeta CDR3 sequencing of 135 peripheral blood samples: 43 ophthalmopathy, around 80 hyperthyroidism and approximately 17 progressor patients.

Points the paper makes about the study in general: Most expanded thyroid clonotypes (frequency above 0.001) were also detected in blood, a finding suggesting that blood repertoires may reflect thyroid immune responses. No statistical method was used to set the sample size in advance, and investigators knew the group allocation. During validation, the model predicted progression to ophthalmopathy a median of roughly six months ahead of onset, with more than 60% sensitivity and more than 72% specificity. In cross-validation, a model built on a 13 V-J signature told ophthalmopathy apart from stable hyperthyroidism with under 90% sensitivity and about 81% specificity, and in testing the same model reached 80%/75%.

In the ophthalmopathy patients, disease was moderately to severely active, with a Clinical Activity Score of 3 or more, a NOSPECS grade of 4 or more, and a duration of less than 3 months. Exclusion was applied to patients with uncontrolled infections, other autoimmune diseases, pregnancy or lactation. Diagnoses were based on clinical symptoms, serum thyroxine and TRAb, thyroid ultrasound and orbital computed tomography. Ficoll-Paque density gradient centrifugation was used to isolate PBMCs from about 9 ml of fresh peripheral blood. Total RNA was extracted with Trizol reagent, and quality was checked on an Agilent 2100 Bioanalyzer. TCR beta CDR3 regions were amplified from RNA transcripts. For the first round of RT-PCR on the TCR CDR3, the HTBI primer set was used together with the Qiagen OneStep RT-PCR kit. Libraries were constructed in a second round of multiplex PCR, after which size selection and purification were carried out. Sequencing of the libraries was done on an Illumina HiSeq2000 using paired-end 100 bp reads. The original methods were these. Raw data were processed with SOAPnuke, discarding reads with adapters, uncalled bases, mean Phred below 15, or no exact constant-primer or identifier match. High-quality paired reads were merged using COPE v1.2.5, and each unique nucleotide sequence was defined as a clonotype. MiTCR v1.1 was used to align the clonotypes against IMGT TRBV, TRBD and TRBJ reference segments. Analysis was restricted to V-J combinations with a frequency above 0.0001, which covered 99.2% of repertoires. The TCS score was defined as the ratio of F50 (clonal expansion) to E x V (chaos), calculated using BLOSUM62-based TCRdist between CDR3 peptides within each V-J. Welch's t-statistics and random forest reduced around 550 V-J features to 10 to 15, which were used in a naive Bayes classifier (R e1071). Using fastp at Q25 and MiXCR, TCRdb reprocessed the public reads and kept productive beta chains. Rows are unified per CDR3 protein, each entry keeping the most common DNA and genes. None of the V and J calls come from the authors' own analysis; TCRdb made them. The sample includes around 340,000 distinct CDR3 sequences, with 15% to 20% observed a single time. Around 15% of the sample comes from the top ten.

This clonotype was seen ten or more times. Its recognized antigen is unknown. One base away there is no much larger clone; base qualities are not given. The TCR comes from a woman between 40 and 50 years old with Graves' ophthalmopathy. Sequencing was performed on blood.

The encoded CDR3 is CASSPLGQGARQPQHF. The nucleotide sequence is given as TGTGCCAGCAGTCCCCTAGGACAGGGGGCAAGGCAGCCCCAGCATTTT. Recombination linked TRBV27 to TRBJ1-5; TRBD1 aligns with 11 central bases. Taken from the germline V gene (reference sequence), the CDR1 and CDR2 loops are MNHEY and SMNVEV. The germline V end is reduced by 5 bases and the J end by 7 bases; junction bases left unmatched: 10. Reading from cysteine to phenylalanine, the CDR3 counts 16 amino acids. The read is trimmed to its CDR3 DNA, 48 bases read in frame from base 1.